A single sample gave rise to the 3 T cell receptor beta chains below, sequenced in a study of spatial heterogeneity in lung cancer. Findings of the study overall: Tumoral mutation counts were tracked by counts of expanded intratumoral alpha and beta TCRs.

TCRdb independently ran MiXCR on the 5' RACE reads; one entry per CDR3 protein. The repertoire holds roughly 7,700 distinct CDR3 sequences, with approximately 12% as singletons. Their target antigens are unknown. As to time point: sample taken at primary tumor resection. Here the sequenced sample was lung tumor tissue, taken at surgery. The receptors here all came from a male donor with early-stage non-small cell lung cancer.

About this clonotype itself: No DNA is shown, since the ends of the CDR3 on it are uncertain; the CDR3 is the one TCRdb lists. The chain has TRBV7-2 and TRBJ2-5; TRBD2, the D gene given by the table, was not confirmed from the DNA. CDR1 SGHTA and CDR2 FQGNSA come from the germline V gene. The CDR3 totals 21 residues, both ends included. The CDR3 reads CASSFYICSARVTGGGETQYF.

A few counts support this clonotype. A read error may be the cause here, since a much bigger clone is one base away. This chain uses TRBV5-4 with TRBJ2-2; D is possibly TRBD2 (6 bases). The V gene's germline CDR1 is SGHNT and CDR2 YYREEE (reference sequence). This CDR3 contains 15 residues. The CDR3 is CASGLEAGRTGELFF. CDR3 nucleotide sequence: TGTGCCAGCGGCTTGGAGGCGGGAAGGACCGGGGAGCTGTTTTTT.

This clonotype was seen repeatedly, ten times or more. V gene TRBV29-1 combines with J gene TRBJ1-1, with TRBD1 identical over 9 bases. From germline, CDR1 is SQVTM and CDR2 ANQGSEA. The CDR3 has 12 amino acids. The J segment lost 9 bases and the V segment lost 6 bases, leaving 8 bases of the junction unmatched. Here the CDR3 reads CSVATGQGQAFF. The CDR3 DNA follows: TGCAGCGTCGCCACGGGACAGGGACAAGCTTTCTTT.